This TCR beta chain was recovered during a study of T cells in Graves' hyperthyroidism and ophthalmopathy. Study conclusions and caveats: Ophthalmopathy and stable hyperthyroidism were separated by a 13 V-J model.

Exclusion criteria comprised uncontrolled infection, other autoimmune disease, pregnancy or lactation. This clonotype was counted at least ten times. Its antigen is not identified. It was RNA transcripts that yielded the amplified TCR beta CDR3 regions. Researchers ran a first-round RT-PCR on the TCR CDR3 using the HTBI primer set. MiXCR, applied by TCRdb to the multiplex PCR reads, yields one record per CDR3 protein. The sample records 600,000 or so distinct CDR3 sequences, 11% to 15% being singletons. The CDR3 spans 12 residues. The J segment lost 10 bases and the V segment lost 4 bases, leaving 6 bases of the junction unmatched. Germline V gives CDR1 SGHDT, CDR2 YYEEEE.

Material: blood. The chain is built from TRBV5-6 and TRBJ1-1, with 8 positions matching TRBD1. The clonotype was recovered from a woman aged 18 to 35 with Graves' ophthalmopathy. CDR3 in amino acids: CASSLGQAVAFF. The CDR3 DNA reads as TGTGCCAGCAGCCTGGGACAGGCAGTAGCTTTCTTT.